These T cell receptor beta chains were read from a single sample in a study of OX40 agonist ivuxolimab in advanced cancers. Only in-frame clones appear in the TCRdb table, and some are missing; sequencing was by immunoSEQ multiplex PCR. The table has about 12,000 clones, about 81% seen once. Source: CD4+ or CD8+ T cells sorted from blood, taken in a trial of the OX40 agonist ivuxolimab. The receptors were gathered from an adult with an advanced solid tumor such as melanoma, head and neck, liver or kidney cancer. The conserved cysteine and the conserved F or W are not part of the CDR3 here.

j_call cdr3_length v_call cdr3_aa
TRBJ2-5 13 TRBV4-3 ASSQDHRGKETQY
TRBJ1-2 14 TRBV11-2 ASSLVGSPGSGGYT
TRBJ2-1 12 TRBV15 ATDTLASLNEQF
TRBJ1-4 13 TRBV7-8 ASTLTGGPNEKLF
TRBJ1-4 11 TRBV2 ASNPGLNEKLF
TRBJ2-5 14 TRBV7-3 ASSSGLAGAGETQY
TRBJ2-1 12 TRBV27 ASSPTAHPVEQF
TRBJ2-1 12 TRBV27 ASSFGGNYNEQF
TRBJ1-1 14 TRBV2 ASSKQGALSYTEAF
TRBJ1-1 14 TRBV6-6 ASSQSPSGKNTEAF
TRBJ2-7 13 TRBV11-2 ASSLSQGQHYEQY
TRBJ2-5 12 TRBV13 ASSLWDTQETQY